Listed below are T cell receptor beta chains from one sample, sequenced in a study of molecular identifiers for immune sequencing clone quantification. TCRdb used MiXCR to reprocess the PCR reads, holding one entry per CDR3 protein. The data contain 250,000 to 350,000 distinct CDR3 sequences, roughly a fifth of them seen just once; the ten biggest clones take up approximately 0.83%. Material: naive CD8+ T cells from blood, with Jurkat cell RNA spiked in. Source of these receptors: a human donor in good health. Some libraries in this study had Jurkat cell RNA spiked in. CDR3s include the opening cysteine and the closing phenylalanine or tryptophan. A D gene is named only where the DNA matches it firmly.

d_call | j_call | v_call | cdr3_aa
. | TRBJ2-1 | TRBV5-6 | CASSLVAGNEQFF
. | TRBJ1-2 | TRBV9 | CASRDTANYGYTF
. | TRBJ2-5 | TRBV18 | CASSPGVADQETQYF
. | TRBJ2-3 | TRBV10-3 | CAISEEVYPDTQYF
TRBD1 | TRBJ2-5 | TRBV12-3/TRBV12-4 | CASSLERGQQETQYF
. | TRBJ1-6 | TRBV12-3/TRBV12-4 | CASSWDGSYNSPLHF
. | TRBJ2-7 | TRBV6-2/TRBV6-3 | CASSPDDRPYEQYF
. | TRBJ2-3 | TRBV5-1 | CVSSTTGGGPDTQYF
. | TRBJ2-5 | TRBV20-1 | CSARDNRLLGETQYF
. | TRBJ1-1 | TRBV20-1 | CSARDRLQPEAFF
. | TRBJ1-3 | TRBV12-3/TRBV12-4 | CAIASGAMSGNTIYF
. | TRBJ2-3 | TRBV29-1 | CSVYGTSTSDTQYF
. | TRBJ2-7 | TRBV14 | CASSQDSGPRSSYEQYF
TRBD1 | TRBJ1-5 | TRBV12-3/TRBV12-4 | CASSQTGANQPQHF
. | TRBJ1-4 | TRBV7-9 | CATGKLSLATNEELFF
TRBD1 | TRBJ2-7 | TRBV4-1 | CASSQGTGGSSYEQYF
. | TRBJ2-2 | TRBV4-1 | CASSQGPGTGELFF
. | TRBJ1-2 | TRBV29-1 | CSVGPRDYYGYTF
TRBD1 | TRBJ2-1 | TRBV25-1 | CASSESGGRTFYNEQFF
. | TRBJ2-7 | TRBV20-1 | CSARDRGGGAPKYEQYF
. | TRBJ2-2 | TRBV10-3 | CAISELPNTGELFF
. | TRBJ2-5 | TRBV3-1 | CASSQFKAQETQYF
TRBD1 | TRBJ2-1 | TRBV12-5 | CASGASGTGYNEQFF
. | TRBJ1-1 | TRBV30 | CAWTHPGRGNTEAFF
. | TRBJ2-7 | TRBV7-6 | CASSSYRDPGEQYF
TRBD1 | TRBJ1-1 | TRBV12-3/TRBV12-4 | CASNDRGGLNTEAFF
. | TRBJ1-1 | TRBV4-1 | CASSLKITWGNTEAFF
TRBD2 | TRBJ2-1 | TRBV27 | CASSLSGLAGVNGQFF
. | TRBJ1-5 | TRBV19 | CASSLGGGRPQHF
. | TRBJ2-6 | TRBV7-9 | CASRPPGTGANVLTF
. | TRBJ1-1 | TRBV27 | CASSLSSGVGAFF
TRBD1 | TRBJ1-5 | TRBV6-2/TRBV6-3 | CASSYWDRGPQPQHF
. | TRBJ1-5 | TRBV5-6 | CASSDGLISPQHF
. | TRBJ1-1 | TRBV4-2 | CASSQEGRSNTEAFF
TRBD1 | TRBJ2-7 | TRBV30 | CAWSVRRGRWEQYF
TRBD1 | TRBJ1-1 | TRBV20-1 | CSETGDKNTEAFF
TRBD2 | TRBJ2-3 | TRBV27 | CASSCLAGALGTDTQYF
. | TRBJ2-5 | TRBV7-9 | CASSLVEVSEGTQYF
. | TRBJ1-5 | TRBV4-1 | CASSQVGDNNQPQHF
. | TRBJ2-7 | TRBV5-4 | CASSLDNRGEQYF
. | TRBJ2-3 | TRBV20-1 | CSARGRLGTDTQYF
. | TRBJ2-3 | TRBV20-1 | CSARRIAEDTQYF
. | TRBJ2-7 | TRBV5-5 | CATAGHPAYEQYF
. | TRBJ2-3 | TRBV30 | CAWSVVRQDTQYF
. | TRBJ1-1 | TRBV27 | CASSLSGLAGAFF
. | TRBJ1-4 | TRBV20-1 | CSATTFGTSNEKLFF
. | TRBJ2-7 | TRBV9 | CASGVAASIAYEQYF
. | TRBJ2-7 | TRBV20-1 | CSARVQGDYEQYF